Listed below are T cell receptor beta chains from one sample, sequenced in a study of T cells in Graves' hyperthyroidism and ophthalmopathy. TCRdb redid the calling of the multiplex PCR reads with MiXCR, one entry per CDR3 protein. The table records 450,000 to 600,000 distinct CDR3 sequences, around 15% of them present only once. The sequenced material came from blood. These receptors originate from a woman between 40 and 50 years old with Graves' hyperthyroidism. CDR3s include the opening cysteine and the closing phenylalanine or tryptophan. D genes are given only for firm matches.

TRBV10-3	TRBJ2-7	.	CAISNSVEQYF
TRBV19	TRBJ2-1	TRBD1	CASVGGQGYNEQFF
TRBV11-2	TRBJ2-2	.	CASSLEVGELFF
TRBV5-1	TRBJ2-5	.	CASSLGQAYQETQYF
TRBV5-1	TRBJ1-4	.	CASSPLGTGTEKLFF
TRBV11-2	TRBJ2-7	.	CASSTSPEVEQYF
TRBV20-1	TRBJ2-3	.	CSARGVGTDTQYF
TRBV28	TRBJ1-5	.	CASSEEHQPQHF
TRBV12-3/TRBV12-4	TRBJ2-2	TRBD2	CASSFLAGRARGTGELFF
TRBV28	TRBJ2-7	.	CATSDGSHRYEQYF
TRBV5-6	TRBJ2-5	.	CASSRGGVGQETQYF
TRBV2	TRBJ2-7	TRBD1	CASSENRGQTYEQYF
TRBV3-1	TRBJ2-6	TRBD2	CASSQQLAGRSSGANVLTF
TRBV30	TRBJ2-5	.	CAWIAGVQETQYF
TRBV30	TRBJ2-7	.	CAYGLTVYEQYF
TRBV5-1	TRBJ2-1	.	CASSFRGGEFDEQFF
TRBV6-1	TRBJ2-5	.	CASSEGLATETQYF
TRBV9	TRBJ2-3	TRBD2	CASSRYEGTSGTDTQYF
TRBV7-9	TRBJ1-4	.	CASSSGATNEKLFF
TRBV13	TRBJ1-6	.	CASSMTVNDSPLHF